This record looks at one T cell receptor (beta chain) sequence and its context. Its antigen is as yet unknown. Germline CDR1 reads SGHAT; CDR2 reads FQNNGV. This CDR3 contains 14 residues. The V end was cut by 3 bases, the J end by 0 bases, with 9 bases between. The data belong to a study of cytomegalovirus exposure and HLA in healthy donors. Findings and caveats of the study: Among the most significant clusters, several appeared linked to common viral pathogens in a later analysis. Researchers counted roughly 160 TCR beta chains as cytomegalovirus-associated.

PCR was performed using 60 Vbeta and 13 Jbeta primers. Under the authors' procedure: There were about 80 million unique TCR beta chains by a later count, and about 11 million of them were shared. The repertoire was sequenced with immunoSEQ multiplex PCR; TCRdb's copy has only in-frame clones and lacks some. That table furnishes V, J and clone size, whereas the DNA furnished D and trimming. The profile shows some 95,000 clones, nearly 80% of them singletons. The V gene is TRBV11-2, the J gene TRBJ2-7, with D perhaps TRBD1 (5 bases). The origin of this receptor is a woman between 35 and 50 years old in good health and CMV-seropositive. Material for sequencing was PBMCs. CDR3 bases: TGTGCCAGCAGCTTTCAACAGGACTCCTACGAGCAGTACTTC. Residues: CASSFQQDSYEQYF.